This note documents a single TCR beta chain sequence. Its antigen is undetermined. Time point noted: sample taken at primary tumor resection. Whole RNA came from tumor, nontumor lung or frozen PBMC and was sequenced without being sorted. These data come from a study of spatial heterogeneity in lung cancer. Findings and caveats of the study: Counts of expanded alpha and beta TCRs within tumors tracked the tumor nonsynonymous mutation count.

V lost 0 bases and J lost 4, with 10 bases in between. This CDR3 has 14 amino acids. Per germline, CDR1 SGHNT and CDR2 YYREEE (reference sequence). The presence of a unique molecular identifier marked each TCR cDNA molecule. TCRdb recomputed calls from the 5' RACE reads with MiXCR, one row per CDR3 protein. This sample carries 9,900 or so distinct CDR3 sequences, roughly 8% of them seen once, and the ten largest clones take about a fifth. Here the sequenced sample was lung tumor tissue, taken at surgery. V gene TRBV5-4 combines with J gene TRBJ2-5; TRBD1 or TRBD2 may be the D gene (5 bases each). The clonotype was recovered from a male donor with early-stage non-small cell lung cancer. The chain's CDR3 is CASSLGGSGETQYF. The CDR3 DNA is TGTGCCAGCAGCTTGGGGGGGAGCGGAGAGACCCAGTACTTC.